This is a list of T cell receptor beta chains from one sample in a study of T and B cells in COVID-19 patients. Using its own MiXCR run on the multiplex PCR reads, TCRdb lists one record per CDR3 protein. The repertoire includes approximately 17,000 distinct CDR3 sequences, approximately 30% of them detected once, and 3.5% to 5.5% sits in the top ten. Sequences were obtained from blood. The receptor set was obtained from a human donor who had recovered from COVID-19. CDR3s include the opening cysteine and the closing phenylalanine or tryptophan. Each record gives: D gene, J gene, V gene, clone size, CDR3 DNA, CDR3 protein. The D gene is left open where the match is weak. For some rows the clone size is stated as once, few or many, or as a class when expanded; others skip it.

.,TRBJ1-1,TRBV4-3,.,TGCGCCAGCAGCCAAGCTGAGGAAGCTTTCTTT,CASSQAEEAFF
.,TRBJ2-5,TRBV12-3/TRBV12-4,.,TGTGCCACAGGGACGAGGCGAGAGACCCAGTACTTC,CATGTRRETQYF
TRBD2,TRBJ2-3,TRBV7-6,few,TGTGCCAGCAGCTTAGCGACTAGCGGGGGGTCAGATACGCAGTATTTT,CASSLATSGGSDTQYF
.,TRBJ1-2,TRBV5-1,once,TGCGCCAGCAGCTTGGCGGGGAACTATGGCTACACCTTC,CASSLAGNYGYTF
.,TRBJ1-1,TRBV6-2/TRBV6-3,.,TGTGCCAGCAGTTACTCCCGGGACACCACTGAAGCTTTCTTT,CASSYSRDTTEAFF
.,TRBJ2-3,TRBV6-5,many,TGTGCCAGCAGTGCGCAGGGAGCAGATACGCAGTATTTT,CASSAQGADTQYF
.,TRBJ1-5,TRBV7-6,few,TGTGCCAGCAGCTTAGTCCCAGACACCGCCAATCAGCCCCAGCATTTT,CASSLVPDTANQPQHF
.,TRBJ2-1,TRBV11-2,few,TGTGCCAGCAGCTACAACCTAGGGGGGGGAAGGCACAATGAGCAGTTCTTC,CASSYNLGGGRHNEQFF
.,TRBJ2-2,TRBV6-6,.,TGTGCCAGCAGGGGGGGACCCACCGGGGAGCTGTTTTTT,CASRGGPTGELFF
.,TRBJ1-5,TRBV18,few,TGTGCCAGCTCACCACCGGGGGGGCCCCAGCATTTT,CASSPPGGPQHF
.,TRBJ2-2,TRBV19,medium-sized,TGTGCCAGTAGTATATTGGGGGGCACCGGGGAGCTGTTTTTT,CASSILGGTGELFF
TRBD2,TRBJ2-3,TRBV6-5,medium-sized,TGTGCCAGCAGTGTGGGAGGGGATACGCAGTATTTT,CASSVGGDTQYF
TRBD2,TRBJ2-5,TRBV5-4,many,TGTGCCAGCAGCTTACGGGGGGAAGAGACCCAGTACTTC,CASSLRGEETQYF
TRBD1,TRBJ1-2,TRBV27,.,TGTGCCAGCAGTCCCTGGGACAGGCTAGACTATGGCTACACCTTC,CASSPWDRLDYGYTF
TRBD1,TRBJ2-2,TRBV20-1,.,TGCAGTGCTATGAGGACAGGGGTTACCGGGGAGCTGTTTTTT,CSAMRTGVTGELFF
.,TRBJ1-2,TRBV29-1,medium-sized,TGCAGCGTTGAGGAGAGCTATGGCTACACCTTC,CSVEESYGYTF
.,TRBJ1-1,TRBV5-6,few,TGTGCCAGCAGCCGCACCAGGTTGAACACTGAAGCTTTCTTT,CASSRTRLNTEAFF
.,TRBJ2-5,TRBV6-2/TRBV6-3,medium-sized,TGTGCCAGCAGTTACTCGCTGGCAGCGCAAGAGACCCAGTACTTC,CASSYSLAAQETQYF
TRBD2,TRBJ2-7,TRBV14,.,TGTGCCAGCAGCCGCCCCGGAGCGGGGAGCCTCTACGAGCAGTACTTC,CASSRPGAGSLYEQYF
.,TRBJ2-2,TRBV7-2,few,TGTGCCAGCAGCTTCGGGGGACGGGGCACCGGGGAGCTGTTTTTT,CASSFGGRGTGELFF
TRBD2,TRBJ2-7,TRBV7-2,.,TGTGCCAGCGGTTCATACGGGGGGGCCTACGAGCAGTACTTC,CASGSYGGAYEQYF
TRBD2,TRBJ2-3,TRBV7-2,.,TGTGCCAGCAGCAACGAAGAGGGACTAGCGGGGGGTAGCACAGATACGCAGTATTTT,CASSNEEGLAGGSTDTQYF
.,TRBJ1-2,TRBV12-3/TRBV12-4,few,TGTGCCAGCAGTGCCTCGGAGGGGCAGGGCTACACCTTC,CASSASEGQGYTF
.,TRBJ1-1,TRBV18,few,TGTGCCAGCCAGACCTACATGAACACTGAAGCTTTCTTT,CASQTYMNTEAFF
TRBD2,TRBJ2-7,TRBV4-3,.,TGCGCCAGCAGCCAAGCTTACAGCGGGGATCGGTACGAGCAGTACTTC,CASSQAYSGDRYEQYF
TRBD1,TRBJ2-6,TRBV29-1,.,TGCAGCGTTGGTGGGACAGGGGGCAGTGGGGCCAACGTCCTGACTTTC,CSVGGTGGSGANVLTF
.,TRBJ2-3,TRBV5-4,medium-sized,TGTGCCAGCAGCTTGACCGGCACAGATACGCAGTATTTT,CASSLTGTDTQYF
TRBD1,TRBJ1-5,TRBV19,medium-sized,TGTGCCAGTAGTAGGCCAACAGGGGATGCGCATTTT,CASSRPTGDAHF
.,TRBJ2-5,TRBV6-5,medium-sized,TGTGCCAGCAGTTACTCGGGGGGAGAGCTTCAAGAGACCCAGTACTTC,CASSYSGGELQETQYF
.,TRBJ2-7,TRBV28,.,TGTGCCAGCGATGGTAGGACCGGGGACGAGCAGTACTTC,CASDGRTGDEQYF
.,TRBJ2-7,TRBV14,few,TGTGCCAGCAGCCGCCGGGACACCGATAACCTTGAGCAGTACTTC,CASSRRDTDNLEQYF
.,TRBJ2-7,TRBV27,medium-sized,TGTGCCAGCAGTTTGGCAGGATCCTACGAGCAGTACTTC,CASSLAGSYEQYF
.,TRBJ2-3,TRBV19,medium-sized,TGTGCCAGTAGTTCTGGCAGGACGGATACGCAGTATTTT,CASSSGRTDTQYF
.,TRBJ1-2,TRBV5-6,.,TGTGCCAGCAGCACTCGGGGGGGATACTATGGCTACACCTTC,CASSTRGGYYGYTF
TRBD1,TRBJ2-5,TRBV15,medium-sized,TGTGCCACCAGCAGAGATGTTCAGGGGGCGGAGACCCAGTACTTC,CATSRDVQGAETQYF
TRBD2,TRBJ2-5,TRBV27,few,TGTGCCAGCAGTTTAATGGGGGGGGTTCAAGAGACCCAGTACTTC,CASSLMGGVQETQYF
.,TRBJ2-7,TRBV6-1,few,TGTGCCAGCAGTATGGGTTCCTACGAGCAGTACTTC,CASSMGSYEQYF
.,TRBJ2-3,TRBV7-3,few,TGTGCCAGCAGCCGGGGGTTAGATACGCAGTATTTT,CASSRGLDTQYF
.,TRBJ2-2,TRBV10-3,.,TGTGCCATCAGTGAGGAGGCGGGGTTGGGCGGGGAGCTGTTTTTT,CAISEEAGLGGELFF
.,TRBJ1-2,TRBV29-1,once,TGCAGCGTCGGTACAGGGGGCTACACCTTC,CSVGTGGYTF
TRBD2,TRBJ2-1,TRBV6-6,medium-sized,TGTGCCAGCAGGCGAGGACTAGCGGGGGTGGGTGAGCAGTTCTTC,CASRRGLAGVGEQFF
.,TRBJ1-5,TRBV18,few,TGTGCCAGCTCACCGCGTGGACAGTTCAATCAGCCCCAGCATTTT,CASSPRGQFNQPQHF
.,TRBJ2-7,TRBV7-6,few,TGTGCCAGCAGCTTAGACCTCTACGAGCAGTACTTC,CASSLDLYEQYF
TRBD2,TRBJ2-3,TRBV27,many,TGTGCCAGCAGTATAGCGGGGGGACCCACAGATACGCAGTATTTT,CASSIAGGPTDTQYF
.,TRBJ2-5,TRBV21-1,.,TGTGCCAGCAGCAAGGACCTTGGACAGAAAGAGACCCAGTACTTC,CASSKDLGQKETQYF
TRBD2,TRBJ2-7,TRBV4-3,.,TGCGCCAGCAGCCCTAGAGGGACTAGCACGTCCTACGAGCAGTACTTC,CASSPRGTSTSYEQYF
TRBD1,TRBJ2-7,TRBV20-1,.,TGCAGTGCTAGGCCATCAACAGGGGATTCCTACGAGCAGTACTTC,CSARPSTGDSYEQYF
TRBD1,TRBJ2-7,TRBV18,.,TGTGCCAGCTCACCAACCCGGACAGGGGCGGGGGAGCAGTACTTC,CASSPTRTGAGEQYF
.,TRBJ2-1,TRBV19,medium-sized,TGTGCCAGTAGTCTCATTGAGGACTCCTACAATGAGCAGTTCTTC,CASSLIEDSYNEQFF
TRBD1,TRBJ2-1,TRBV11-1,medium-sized,TGTGCCAGCAGCTTGGGGGACAGGGGAAAGGTTTACAATGAGCAGTTCTTC,CASSLGDRGKVYNEQFF